This T cell receptor (beta chain) was documented in a study of regulatory T cells in long-lasting Graves disease. Study results and caveats: Persistent disease preferred TRBV28, TRBJ1-2 and TRBJ2-5; new disease, TRBV20-1 and TRBJ2-1. Newly diagnosed patients had higher TCR diversity than persistent Graves' patients did. Fewer public clonotypes were shared by new patients (over 950) than by persistent patients (roughly 2,500).

Both iRepertoire HTBI primers and Arm-PCR of CDR3 regions were used to build the TCR beta libraries. TCRdb re-analysed the multiplex PCR reads in MiXCR, keeping a single row per CDR3 protein. The sample lists roughly 350,000 distinct CDR3 sequences, 16% occurring once. This clonotype was recorded many times. The antigen is undetermined. The CDR3 spans 14 residues. Trimming cost V 6 bases and J 4 bases; bases outside gene matches: 7. Germline V gene lookup returns CDR1 SNHLY and CDR2 FYNNEI. The time point: newly diagnosed GD, antithyroid drugs for less than 3 months. The authors made the TCR library using RNA they extracted from PBMCs. The sample was also linked to a second study, of T cells in Graves' hyperthyroidism and ophthalmopathy.

This material consisted of peripheral blood mononuclear cells (PBMCs), taken at new diagnosis, from a patient treated with antithyroid drugs. The chain is built from TRBV2 and TRBJ1-1; 8 bases are shared with TRBD1. This TCR was recovered from a middle-aged man with Graves disease. The CDR3 DNA reads as TGTGCCAGCAGAGACAAGACAGGGGTCACTGAAGCTTTCTTT. This gives the protein CASRDKTGVTEAFF.